This passage covers 15 T cell receptor beta chains from one sample sequenced in a study of CD8+CD57+ T cells in acquired aplastic anemia. Patients who underwent sequencing had shown CD8+CD57+ cell expansion by flow cytometry. TCR beta VDJ and CDR3 were profiled, and genomic DNA was the template. TCRdb passed the reads through MiXCR, listing each CDR3 protein once. The profile shows around 150,000 distinct CDR3 sequences, roughly 48% of them singletons. Sequenced material: sorted CD4+, CD8+, or CD8+CD57+ T cells (not recorded which) from PBMCs. The receptors come from a human donor with aplastic anemia.

This clonotype was seen repeatedly, ten times or more. The chain recombines TRBV24-1 with TRBJ2-4; D may be TRBD2 (5 bases). Germline V gives CDR1 KGHDR, CDR2 SFDVKD. V dropped 5 bases and J dropped 2 bases, with 12 bases sitting between them. The CDR3 has 15 residues. CDR3 in DNA: TGTGCCACCAGTGGTGCCGGGGAGACCAAAAACATTCAGTACTTC. This translates into CATSGAGETKNIQYF.

This rearrangement joins TRBV19 to TRBJ1-5; D not certain. The V end lost 9 bases, the J end lost 9 bases, and 15 bases lay between the germline ends. The V gene's germline CDR1 is LNHDA and CDR2 SQIVND (reference sequence). The CDR3 has 12 residues. CDR3 DNA sequence: TGTGCCAGCAGAGTAGGAGGTACGCCCCAGCATTTT. This translates into CASRVGGTPQHF. The entire variable domain, with the rest obtained from reference TRBV19 and TRBJ1-5, is as follows: DGGITQSPKYLFRKEGQNVTLSCEQNLNHDAMYWYRQDPGQGLRLIYYSQIVNDFQKGDIAEGYSVSREKKESFPLTVTSAQKNPTAFYLCASRVGGTPQHFGDGTRLSIL.

As regards this clonotype: A single base separates this from a much larger clone, so it may be a read error. The chain carries TRBV7-2 and TRBJ1-1; D unresolved. The CDR3 is made up of 14 amino acids. Germline-derived CDR1 and CDR2 are SGHTA and FQGNSA. Trimming left V 5 bases short and J 1 base short, with 11 bases between. The CDR3 region has the DNA TGTGCCAGCAGCCCCGGACGGAGGAACACTGAAGCTTTCTTT. It specifies CASSPGRRNTEAFF.

The rearrangement joins TRBV10-2 to TRBJ1-4; D gene ambiguous. This CDR3 is 14 amino acids long. CDR1 and CDR2 (germline): WSHSY, SAAADI. Trimming removed 4 bases at V and 3 bases at J, with 9 bases between. CDR3 protein: CASSGTSSNEKLFF. CDR3 sequence (DNA): TGCGCCAGCAGTGGTACCAGCTCTAATGAAAAACTGTTTTTT.

This chain connects TRBV9 to TRBJ1-3; no clear D. In germline, CDR1 is SGDLS, CDR2 YYNGEE. The CDR3 loop spans 12 amino acids. The V and J ends lost 4 bases and 7 bases respectively, with 9 bases between them. The CDR3 region is CASSPIMNTIYF. The CDR3, as DNA: TGTGCCAGCAGCCCAATCATGAACACCATATATTTT.

The chain employs TRBV20-1 and TRBJ2-7; D remains unclear. The V gene lost 5 bases and the J gene lost 1 base, with 12 bases spanning the gap. The CDR3 consists of 13 residues. CDR1 and CDR2 (germline): DFQATT, SNEGSKA (reference sequence). CDR3 DNA sequence: TGCAGTGCTCCCATGAGGAAGTCCTACGAGCAGTACTTC. Translation gives CSAPMRKSYEQYF.

The sample holds many counts of this clonotype. The gene calls are TRBV20-1 and TRBJ2-7, with a possible D match to TRBD2 (5 bases). Germline CDR1 and CDR2: DFQATT and SNEGSKA (reference sequence). V was shortened by 0 bases and J by 2 bases, with 14 bases between the two germline ends. The CDR3 totals 15 residues. For the CDR3, the DNA is TGCAGTGCTAGAGATCTCCGGGATTTTGCCTACGAGCAGTACTTC. This encodes CSARDLRDFAYEQYF.

This clonotype has at least ten counts. The J gene is TRBJ2-1, the V gene TRBV6-5; possible D gene TRBD1, 6 bases. V lost 2 bases to trimming and J lost 9 bases, with 11 bases between them. The germline V gene has CDR1 MNHEY and CDR2 SVGAGI. The CDR3 totals 13 residues. As DNA, the CDR3 is TGTGCCAGCAGTTACCAGGGGTGGGGTGAGCAGTTCTTC. Protein sequence: CASSYQGWGEQFF.

J is TRBJ2-6 and V is TRBV2; D is uncertain. Per germline, CDR1 SNHLY and CDR2 FYNNEI. The CDR3 sequence is 15 residues long. The ends were cut back, 8 bases at V and 2 bases at J, with 13 bases in the middle. The CDR3 is CASHLWNTGANVLTF. The CDR3 region has the DNA TGTGCCAGCCACCTCTGGAATACTGGGGCCAACGTCCTGACTTTC. Variable domain in full (rest from reference TRBV2 and TRBJ2-6): EPEVTQTPSHQVTQMGQEVILRCVPISNHLYFYWYRQILGQKVEFLVSFYNNEISEKSEIFDDQFSVERPDGSNFTLKIRSTKLEDSAMYFCASHLWNTGANVLTFGAGSRLTVL.

This clonotype was found once. The V gene is TRBV10-3, the J gene TRBJ1-2; TRBD1 matches at 8 bases. This CDR3 has 14 amino acids. The germline V gene has CDR1 ENHRY and CDR2 SYGVKD. Germline trimming cut 7 bases from V and 3 bases from J; bases unmatched to any gene: 7. Here the CDR3 reads CAITAGQGDYGYTF. In DNA form, the CDR3 reads TGTGCCATCACTGCTGGACAGGGAGACTATGGCTACACCTTC.

This clonotype showed up just a few times. The J gene is TRBJ2-7, the V gene TRBV3-1; D may be TRBD1 (6 bases). V gave up 3 bases and J gave up 3 bases, with 21 bases separating them. The germline V gene encodes CDR1 LGHDT and CDR2 YNNKEL (reference sequence). The CDR3 extends over 17 amino acids. The DNA for the CDR3 is TGTGCCAGCAGCCATGGGACACCATCACCTCCAGTCTACGAGCAGTACTTC. This codes for CASSHGTPSPPVYEQYF.

This clonotype was counted between two and nine times. The rearrangement joins TRBV29-1 to TRBJ2-7; D possibly corresponds to TRBD1 (6 bases). Per germline, CDR1 SQVTM and CDR2 ANQGSEA. V shed 6 bases and J shed 4 bases, with 16 bases lying between them. There are 13 residues in the CDR3. CDR3 sequence (DNA): TGCAGCGTCCTGTTACAGGGTTCATACGAGCAGTACTTC. It specifies CSVLLQGSYEQYF.

This clonotype was observed a handful of times. The genes are TRBV27 and TRBJ2-1; 10 positions agree with TRBD2. V gave up 6 bases and J gave up 6 bases; unmatched junction bases: 5. Germline loops: CDR1 MNHEY, CDR2 SMNVEV (reference sequence). This CDR3 has 14 amino acids. The CDR3 loop reads CASRPAGGSNEQFF. Written as DNA, the CDR3 is TGTGCCAGCAGACCAGCGGGAGGGAGCAATGAGCAGTTCTTC.

The V gene is TRBV19, the J gene TRBJ1-2; D unclear. CDR1 is LNHDA and CDR2 is SQIVND in the germline V gene (reference sequence). CDR3 length: 15 amino acids. V lost 4 bases and J lost 7, with 19 bases in between. The CDR3: CASSTRAQVRFGYTF. CDR3 nucleotide sequence: TGTGCCAGTAGTACCCGGGCCCAGGTCCGGTTTGGCTACACCTTC.

Concerning this clonotype: With a much larger clone just one base away, this may be a read error. This chain connects TRBV19 to TRBJ1-2, with D maybe TRBD1 (5 bases). CDR3 length: 17 amino acids. Germline V lookup: CDR1 LNHDA, CDR2 SQIVND (reference sequence). The DNA of the CDR3 is TGTGTCAGTAGTATAACGTGGGGGGTCGATCCATTTTATGGCTACACCTTC. Translated, it gives CVSSITWGVDPFYGYTF.